The source of this T cell receptor (beta chain) is a study of identical twins. Study conclusions and caveats: Weaker excess twin sharing was seen among beta out-of-frame sequences.

From the 5' RACE reads, TCRdb called clonotypes with MiXCR, one entry per CDR3 protein. The table includes around 450,000 distinct CDR3 sequences, 12% to 15% detected once. Comments on this clonotype: Its matching antigen is unknown.

These same records also appear under a second study, on yellow fever vaccine responses in identical twins.

Sequencing was carried out using CD4+ T cells sorted from blood. This clonotype was obtained from a woman aged 18-30 years in good health.

The CDR3: CATLARGGPDTQYF. DNA for the CDR3: TGTGCCACCCTAGCAAGGGGGGGGCCGGATACGCAGTATTTT. The chain carries TRBV12-3 or TRBV12-4 and TRBJ2-3, with D possibly matching TRBD2 (7 bases). This CDR3 is built from 14 residues. Trimming left V 10 bases short and J 6 bases short, with 20 bases between.